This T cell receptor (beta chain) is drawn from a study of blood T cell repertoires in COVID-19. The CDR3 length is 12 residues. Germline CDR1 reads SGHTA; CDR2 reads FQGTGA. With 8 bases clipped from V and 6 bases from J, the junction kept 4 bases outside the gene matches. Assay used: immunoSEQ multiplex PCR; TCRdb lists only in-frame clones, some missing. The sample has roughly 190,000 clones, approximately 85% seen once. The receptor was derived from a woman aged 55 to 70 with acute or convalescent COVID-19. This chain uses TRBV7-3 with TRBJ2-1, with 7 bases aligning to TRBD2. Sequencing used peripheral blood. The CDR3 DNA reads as TGTGCCAGCGCATCTAGCGGCAATGAGCAGTTCTTC. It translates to CASASSGNEQFF. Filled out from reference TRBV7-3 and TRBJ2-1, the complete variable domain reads GAGVSQTPSNKVTEKGKYVELRCDPISGHTALYWYRQSLGQGPEFLIYFQGTGAADDSGLPNDRFFAVRPEGSVSTLKIQRTERGDSAVYLCASASSGNEQFFGPGTRLTVL.